The 17 T cell receptor beta chains below come from one sample, sequenced in a study of identical twins. Each CDR3 protein gets one entry after TCRdb re-called the 5' RACE reads with MiXCR. Of more than 350,000 distinct CDR3 sequences listed, approximately 8.8% are singletons. Sequenced sample: naive T cells sorted from blood. Receptors were obtained from a woman between 50 and 59 years old in good health.

The table lists this clonotype with a few counts. J is TRBJ1-1 and V is TRBV5-1, with 7 bases that match TRBD1. From germline, CDR1 is SGHRS and CDR2 YFSETQ. The CDR3 runs to 15 residues. Trimming took 0 bases from V and 4 from J; bases not matched to a gene: 6. CDR3 residues: CASSLEPTGTTEAFF. The CDR3 DNA is TGCGCCAGCAGCTTGGAACCGACAGGGACCACTGAAGCTTTCTTT.

In DNA, the CDR3 is TGCGCCAGCAGCTTGGAAGTAGCGGGATCCTACAATGAGCAGTTCTTC. Amino acids: CASSLEVAGSYNEQFF. The rearrangement links TRBV5-1 to TRBJ2-1; TRBD2 agrees at 8 bases. Germline V gene lookup returns CDR1 SGHRS and CDR2 YFSETQ. The CDR3 extends over 16 amino acids. J lost 1 base, V lost 0 bases, and 3 bases had no gene match.

This clonotype occurred many times. The rearrangement links TRBV5-1 to TRBJ2-7; D assignment may be TRBD1 or TRBD2 (5 bases each). The CDR3 spans 14 residues. Germline V gene data show CDR1 as SGHRS and CDR2 as YFSETQ. V lost 0 bases and J 6 bases, leaving 13 bases between the germline ends. CDR3 nucleotide sequence: TGCGCCAGCAGCTTGGGGGGGTCAAACGCCGAGCAGTACTTC. This gives the protein CASSLGGSNAEQYF.

This clonotype came up a few times. The chain carries TRBV6-2 or TRBV6-3 and TRBJ2-1; the match to TRBD2 covers 8 bases. From germline, CDR1 is MNHEY and CDR2 SVGEGT. Unmatched junction bases numbered 1, after V lost 0 bases and J lost 6 bases. This CDR3 is 14 amino acids long. The CDR3, as DNA: TGTGCCAGCAGTTACTCGGGACTAGTCAATGAGCAGTTCTTC. Translating it yields CASSYSGLVNEQFF.

This clonotype was seen a handful of times. The chain couples TRBV27 to TRBJ2-1; D is unclear. This CDR3 is built from 12 residues. Per the germline V gene, CDR1 is MNHEY and CDR2 is SMNVEV (reference sequence). V lost 6 bases to trimming and J lost 4 bases, with 7 bases between them. As DNA, the CDR3 is TGTGCCAGCAGATACGTTTACAATGAGCAGTTCTTC. It is translated as CASRYVYNEQFF.

This clonotype was observed a handful of times. The genes are TRBV5-1 and TRBJ2-7; 9 bases fit TRBD2. The CDR3 totals 14 residues. The germline V gene encodes CDR1 SGHRS and CDR2 YFSETQ. The trim removed 5 bases at V and 3 bases at J, leaving 6 bases unmatched. This CDR3 reads CASSTSSGNYEQYF. The CDR3 bases are TGCGCCAGCAGTACGTCTAGCGGGAACTACGAGCAGTACTTC. Full variable domain (remainder filled in from reference TRBV5-1 and TRBJ2-7): KAGVTQTPRYLIKTRGQQVTLSCSPISGHRSVSWYQQTPGQGLQFLFEYFSETQRNKGNFPGRFSGRQFSNSRSEMNVSTLELGDSALYLCASSTSSGNYEQYFGPGTRLTVT.

The rearrangement joins TRBV11-2 to TRBJ2-1, with 13 nucleotides matching TRBD2. This CDR3 region has 15 residues. The ends lost 3 bases at V and 15 bases at J; junction bases unmatched: 11. CDR1 SGHAT and CDR2 FQNNGV come from the germline V gene. The CDR3 protein is CASSFAPTSGRPLFF. CDR3 DNA sequence: TGTGCCAGCAGCTTCGCCCCGACTAGCGGGAGGCCCCTGTTCTTC. The entire variable domain, with the rest obtained from reference TRBV11-2 and TRBJ2-1, is as follows: EAGVAQSPRYKIIEKRQSVAFWCNPISGHATLYWYQQILGQGPKLLIQFQNNGVVDDSQLPKDRFSAERLKGVDSTLKIQPAKLEDSAVYLCASSFAPTSGRPLFFGPGTRLTVL.

The sample holds many counts of this clonotype. The chain is built from TRBV9 and TRBJ2-1; TRBD2 agrees at 14 bases. After removal of 1 base from V and 8 bases from J, the junction contained 8 bases not matched to a gene. The CDR3 has 17 amino acids. Germline lookup yields CDR1 SGDLS and CDR2 YYNGEE. The CDR3 is CASSVSRTSGRRDEQFF. The CDR3 nucleotides are TGTGCCAGCAGCGTATCCCGGACTAGCGGGAGGAGGGATGAGCAGTTCTTC.

This chain connects TRBV12-3 or TRBV12-4 to TRBJ2-7; TRBD1 is a possible D gene (5 bases). The CDR3 sequence is 15 residues long. Trimming left V 3 bases short and J 7 bases short, with 19 bases between. The DNA of the CDR3 is TGTGCCAGCAGTTTGATGGCAGGGAATTCTGGGGAGCAGTACGTC. Protein product: CASSLMAGNSGEQYV.

This chain joins TRBV9 and TRBJ1-4; TRBD1 agrees at 9 bases. The germline gives CDR1 SGDLS, CDR2 YYNGEE. The CDR3 length is 17 residues. The V segment lost 0 bases and the J segment 8 bases; nucleotides outside the gene matches: 11. CDR3 nucleotide sequence: TGTGCCAGCAGCGTAGACCCGGGACAGGGAGTATTGGAAAAACTGTTTTTT. Protein sequence: CASSVDPGQGVLEKLFF.

V gene TRBV7-9 combines with J gene TRBJ2-7, with TRBD2 matching over 10 bases. The CDR3 contains 14 residues. From germline, CDR1 is SEHNR and CDR2 FQNEAQ (reference sequence). J gave up 6 bases and V 3 bases, and 5 bases lay outside the gene matches. The CDR3: CASSFSGRRGEQYF. Here the CDR3 DNA reads TGTGCCAGCAGCTTTAGCGGGAGGAGGGGCGAGCAGTACTTC.

For the CDR3, the DNA is TGTGCCAGCAGGGGCGGTAGTGGTAGGATGTACTTC. It codes for CASRGGSGRMYF. This rearrangement joins TRBV27 to TRBJ2-5; no clear D. This CDR3 spans 12 amino acids. V was pared by 6 bases and J by 13 bases, with 18 bases between. Germline-derived CDR1 and CDR2 are MNHEY and SMNVEV (reference sequence).

CDR3 sequence reads: CASSSRDSGEKLFF. CDR3 sequence (DNA): TGTGCCAGCAGTTCCCGGGACAGTGGTGAAAAACTGTTTTTT. J is TRBJ1-4 and V is TRBV12-3 or TRBV12-4; 7 bases line up with TRBD1. The V segment lost 4 bases and the J segment 7 bases; nucleotides outside the gene matches: 6. The CDR3 is 14 residues long.

V and J are TRBV20-1 and TRBJ2-2; possible D gene TRBD1, 5 bases. Deletions cut 5 bases from V and 5 bases from J, with 18 bases between. The germline V gene encodes CDR1 DFQATT and CDR2 SNEGSKA (reference sequence). The CDR3 contains 15 residues. The CDR3 region has the DNA TGCAGTGCTCGGAAGGGGTCGCTGGGGACCGGGGAGCTGTTTTTT. This translates into CSARKGSLGTGELFF.

This clonotype was found many times. The chain is built from TRBV24-1 and TRBJ2-1, with a weak D call TRBD1 (6 bases). This CDR3 has 15 residues. Trimming took 5 bases from V and 2 from J, leaving 12 bases between them. Germline loops: CDR1 KGHDR, CDR2 SFDVKD. CDR3 nucleotide sequence: TGTGCCACCAGTGGTAGGGGGAGTGCCTACAATGAGCAGTTCTTC. Amino acid sequence: CATSGRGSAYNEQFF.

The chain couples TRBV19 to TRBJ2-2; 11 nucleotides align to TRBD2. The J segment lost 8 bases and the V segment lost 4 bases, leaving 12 bases of the junction unmatched. The germline CDR1 and CDR2 sequences are LNHDA and SQIVND (reference sequence). This CDR3 has 17 residues. CDR3 nucleotide sequence: TGTGCCAGTAGTACGGCCCGACTAGCGGGATTTGGAGGGGAGCTGTTTTTT. It yields the protein CASSTARLAGFGGELFF.

CDR3 region: CASSSAGSSDTDTQYF. The CDR3 DNA reads as TGTGCCAGCAGCTCGGCGGGGAGCAGTGACACAGATACGCAGTATTTT. The rearrangement uses TRBV5-6 and TRBJ2-3; possible D gene TRBD2, 6 bases. Germline CDR1 is SGHDT and CDR2 is YYEEEE. Trimming took off 3 bases at V and 2 bases at J, with 16 bases between the two ends. CDR3 length: 16 amino acids.